This TCR beta chain was recovered during a study of shared clonotypes between healthy human individuals. TCRdb's table, derived via immunoSEQ multiplex PCR, lists solely in-frame clones and lacks some. This table holds about 2.5 million clones, about nine tenths found once. Sequenced material: naive CD4+ T cells from PBMCs. Stated subset: CD45RA+ positively selected. This receptor was obtained from a man in his late teens or twenties in good health. Some clones in this sample may be carry-over from other donors' samples.

CDR3 DNA: TGTGCCAGCCCTTCGAACACCGGGGAGCTGTTTTTT. This codes for CASPSNTGELFF. V usage is TRBV28 and J usage is TRBJ2-2; D ambiguous. Germline assignment: CDR1 MDHEN and CDR2 SYDVKM. V was cut by 8 bases and J by 0 bases, with 4 bases left in between. CDR3 length: 12 amino acids.